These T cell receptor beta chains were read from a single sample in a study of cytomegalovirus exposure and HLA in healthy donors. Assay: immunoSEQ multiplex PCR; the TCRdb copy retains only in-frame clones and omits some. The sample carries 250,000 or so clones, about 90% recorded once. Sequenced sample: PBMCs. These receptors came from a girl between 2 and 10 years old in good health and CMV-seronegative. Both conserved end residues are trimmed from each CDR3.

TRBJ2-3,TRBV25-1,ASRKPTAGLAGSYTQY
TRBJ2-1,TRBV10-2,ASSGLKRLAGTYSEQF
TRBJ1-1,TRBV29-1,SVERRLDTEAF
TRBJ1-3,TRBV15,ATSRDAGRRSGNTIY
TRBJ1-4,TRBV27,ASSSRVSRNEKLF
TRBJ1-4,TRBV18,ASSLLQGMEEKLF
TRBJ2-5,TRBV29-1,SVVRDRGGETQY
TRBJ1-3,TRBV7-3,ASSRSIGNTIY
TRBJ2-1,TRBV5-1,ASSWTSISNEQF
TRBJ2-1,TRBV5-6,ASSLWWGGRGEQF
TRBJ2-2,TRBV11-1,ASSLIGTTNTGELF
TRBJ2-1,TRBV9,ASSRAGEPYNEQF
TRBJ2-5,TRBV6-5,ASTDAGVETRY
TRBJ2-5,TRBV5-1,ASSFDGTPRETQY
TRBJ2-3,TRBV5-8,ASSLGLHTDTQY
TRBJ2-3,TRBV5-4,ASSLKEGGTDTQY
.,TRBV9,ASSVGWTSGYEQY
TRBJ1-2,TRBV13,ASSWSLDGYT
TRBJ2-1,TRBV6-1,ASSGLAVSYNEQF
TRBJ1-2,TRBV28,ASSSGHMNGYT
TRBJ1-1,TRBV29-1,SVARTGGDREAF
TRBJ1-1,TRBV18,ASSRDKGNTEAF
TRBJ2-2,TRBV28,ASSSWSGESDTGELF
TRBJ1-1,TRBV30,AWSHGGGAEAF
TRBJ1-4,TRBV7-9,ASSLTGARNEKLF
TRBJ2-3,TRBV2,ASSRLATSTDTQY
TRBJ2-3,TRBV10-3,AISGTSETDTQY
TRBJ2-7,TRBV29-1,SVEIGNTWGVTYEQY
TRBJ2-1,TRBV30,AWSVQTSGGPHEQF
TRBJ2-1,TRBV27,ASSEGGRTANEQF
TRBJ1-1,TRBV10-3,AISEGTGGGEAF
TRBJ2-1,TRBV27,ASSLYGTGYNEQF
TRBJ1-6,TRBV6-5,ASSLQGGVSPLH
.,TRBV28,ASSIHRSHEQY
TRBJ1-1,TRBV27,ASSLWGRPDTEAF
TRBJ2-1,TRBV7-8,ASSLGTSGSFYNEQF
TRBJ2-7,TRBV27,ASSLRQGYEQY
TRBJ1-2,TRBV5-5,ASSLYLDRAYT
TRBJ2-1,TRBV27,ASSIRLAGAWNEQF
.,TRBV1,TSSLGTCTSYEQY
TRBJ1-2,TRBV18,ASSPRGLHPGYGYT
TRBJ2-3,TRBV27,ASSSPTSGGWGTDTQY
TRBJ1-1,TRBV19,ASSRTGNTEAF
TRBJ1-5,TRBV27,ASSLTGKSNQPQH
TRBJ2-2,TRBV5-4,ASRGTRNTGELF
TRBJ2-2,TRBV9,ASSVVTGGALGELF
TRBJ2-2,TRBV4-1,ASSHRLAQTGELF
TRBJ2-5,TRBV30,AWGRGTIETQY
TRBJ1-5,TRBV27,ASTTSAGLLFYQPQH
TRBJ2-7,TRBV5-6,ASSLGAGYEQY
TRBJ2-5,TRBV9,ASSVDQGGGQETQY